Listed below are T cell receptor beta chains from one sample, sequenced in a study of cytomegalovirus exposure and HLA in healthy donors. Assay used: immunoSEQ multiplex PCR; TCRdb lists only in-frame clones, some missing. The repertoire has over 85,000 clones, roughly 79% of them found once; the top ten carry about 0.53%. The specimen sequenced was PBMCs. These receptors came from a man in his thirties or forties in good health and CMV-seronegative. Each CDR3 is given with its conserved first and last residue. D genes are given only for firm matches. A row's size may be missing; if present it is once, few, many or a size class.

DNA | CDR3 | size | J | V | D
TGTGCCAGCAGATTGACTCGAGCGGCCTACAATGAGCAGTTCTTC | CASRLTRAAYNEQFF | . | TRBJ2-1 | TRBV6-5 | .
TGTGCCAGCAGTTATTCTTTAATCCGTGAAGCTTTCTTT | CASSYSLIREAFF | few | TRBJ1-1 | TRBV6-5 | .
TGCGCCAGCGGGAAGCGGGACCGATCCTACAATGAGCAGTTCTTC | CASGKRDRSYNEQFF | once | TRBJ2-1 | TRBV10-1 | TRBD2
TGTGCCAGCAGTCCGGGAGGTGCAGGGGGCTACGAGCAGTACTTC | CASSPGGAGGYEQYF | . | TRBJ2-7 | TRBV5-6 | .
TGTGCCAGCAGCTTAATAGGGGGTTACACTGAAGCTTTCTTT | CASSLIGGYTEAFF | . | TRBJ1-1 | TRBV7-2 | .
TGTGCCAGCAGTCCACAGGGTGGGGAGCTGTTTTTT | CASSPQGGELFF | . | TRBJ2-2 | TRBV5-4 | .
TGCGCCAGCAGAGTGGGGGGACCACCCGACAATGAGCAGTTCTTC | CASRVGGPPDNEQFF | . | TRBJ2-1 | TRBV5-1 | .
TGTGCCAGCAGCTTAGGGGGGGGTGTAAAAACTGAAGCTTTCTTT | CASSLGGGVKTEAFF | . | TRBJ1-1 | TRBV13 | .
TGTGCCAGCAGCTTAGTACCCTCGAGGGTTGGAAACACCATATATTTT | CASSLVPSRVGNTIYF | . | TRBJ1-3 | TRBV7-2 | .
TGTGCCAGCAGCGTAGGAACAGGTAGCAATCAGCCCCAGCATTTT | CASSVGTGSNQPQHF | . | TRBJ1-5 | TRBV9 | .
TGCGCCAGCAGCTCGGACAGTCAATATGGAGAGACCCAGTACTTC | CASSSDSQYGETQYF | . | TRBJ2-5 | TRBV5-1 | .
TGTGCCAGCAGCAGGCGGAACACTGAAGCTTTCTTT | CASSRRNTEAFF | . | TRBJ1-1 | TRBV6-5 | .
TGTGCCGCGGGGACTCCCCCTCTTCACACCGGGGAGCTGTTTTTT | CAAGTPPLHTGELFF | . | TRBJ2-2 | TRBV19 | .
TGCGCCAGCAGCCCACAGGGGGCTCCGGGGGAGCAGTACTTC | CASSPQGAPGEQYF | . | TRBJ2-5 | TRBV5-1 | TRBD1
TGTGCCAGCAGCTTAGACGCCGCCTGGACTAGCGGGAAGGATGAGCAGTTCTTC | CASSLDAAWTSGKDEQFF | . | TRBJ2-1 | TRBV11-3 | TRBD2
TGTGCCAGCAGCCCGAGAGGAACAGGGGGCAGCACAACTAATGAAAAACTGTTTTTT | CASSPRGTGGSTTNEKLFF | . | TRBJ1-4 | TRBV11-2 | TRBD1
TGTGCCAGTAGACAGGGTGGGAATGAGCAGTTCTTC | CASRQGGNEQFF | . | TRBJ2-1 | TRBV19 | .
TGTGCCAGCTCACCACAGGGGGCGGACACTGAAGCTTTCTTT | CASSPQGADTEAFF | . | TRBJ1-1 | TRBV18 | TRBD1
TGCGCCAGCAGCACCACAGGGAACTACGAGCAGTACTTC | CASSTTGNYEQYF | . | TRBJ2-7 | TRBV5-1 | .
TGTGCCAGTAGTATGACTACAGGGACTGGAAACACCATATATTTT | CASSMTTGTGNTIYF | . | TRBJ1-3 | TRBV19 | .
TGTGCCAGCAACAAACAGGGTTTCGCGCAGTACTTC | CASNKQGFAQYF | . | TRBJ2-7 | TRBV6-5 | .
TGCAGCGCCCCGGCGGGGTTCCGCGATGAGCAGTTCTTC | CSAPAGFRDEQFF | . | TRBJ2-1 | TRBV29-1 | .
TGTGCCAGCAGCCCGGGACTTGGCAGGCCAGAGCAGTTCTTC | CASSPGLGRPEQFF | . | TRBJ2-1 | TRBV7-8 | .
TGTGCCTGGAGTGCCTTAGGGAGGGTTAAAGCTTTCTTT | CAWSALGRVKAFF | . | TRBJ1-1 | TRBV30 | .
TGCGCCAGCAGCCAAAATAAAGGAGGGTCAGAGACCCAGTACTTC | CASSQNKGGSETQYF | . | TRBJ2-5 | TRBV4-3 | .
TGTGCCAGTACGCGGGGTGCCTATAGCAATCAGCCCCAGCATTTT | CASTRGAYSNQPQHF | . | TRBJ1-5 | TRBV19 | .
TGCGCCAGCAGCGCTCTGGGGGACTCAGACTATGGCTACACCTTC | CASSALGDSDYGYTF | few | TRBJ1-2 | TRBV5-1 | .
TGTGCCAGCGGACACAGATATGAAAAACTGTTTTTT | CASGHRYEKLFF | few | TRBJ1-4 | TRBV2 | .
TGCGCCAGCAGCCAAGAAGGGGGCCACAATGAGCAGTTCTTC | CASSQEGGHNEQFF | . | TRBJ2-1 | TRBV4-1 | TRBD1
TGTGCCAGCAGCCCCCCAGGGGCCCTCTACAATGAGCAGTTCTTC | CASSPPGALYNEQFF | . | TRBJ2-1 | TRBV7-8 | .
TGTGCCATCAGCTCACTAGTTGGTAGTCACGAGCAGTACTTC | CAISSLVGSHEQYF | . | TRBJ2-7 | TRBV10-3 | .
TGTGCCAGTAGTATCCGGACAGCTAACTATGGCTACACCTTC | CASSIRTANYGYTF | . | TRBJ1-2 | TRBV19 | .
TGTGCCAGCAGTTTATCCGCGGGCACAGATACGCAGTATTTT | CASSLSAGTDTQYF | few | TRBJ2-3 | TRBV27 | .
TGCGCCAGCAGCCTGACTTGGGGCGCGTGGGGCTACACCTTC | CASSLTWGAWGYTF | . | TRBJ1-2 | TRBV5-1 | .
TGTGCCAGCAGCCTGGTTAGCGGGGGGGACACCGGGGAGCTGTTTTTT | CASSLVSGGDTGELFF | . | TRBJ2-2 | TRBV11-2 | TRBD2
TGTGCCAGCAGTTTTTCACCGGGTATTAAGGGCAATCAGCCCCAGCATTTT | CASSFSPGIKGNQPQHF | . | TRBJ1-5 | TRBV4-2 | .
TGTGCCAGCAGCCCTCAACCCGGGACTAGCGGGGGTAATGAGCAGTTCTTC | CASSPQPGTSGGNEQFF | once | TRBJ2-1 | TRBV7-3 | TRBD2
TGTGCCAGCAGCCCAGCCGGGACAGATATTCCCTACGAGCAGTACTTC | CASSPAGTDIPYEQYF | once | TRBJ2-7 | TRBV5-4 | TRBD1
TGTGCCAGCAGCTTAGGTCCGGGTTTTAGGTATGGCTACACCTTC | CASSLGPGFRYGYTF | . | TRBJ1-2 | TRBV7-9 | .
TGTGCCAGCAGTGAAGCGGGGACAACTCCCCAGTACTTC | CASSEAGTTPQYF | . | TRBJ2-5 | TRBV6-4 | .
TGTGCCAGCAGCCCCGTTTCGGCCAACGTCCTGACTTTC | CASSPVSANVLTF | . | TRBJ2-6 | TRBV5-4 | .
TGTGCCAGCTCACCACGAGGGGGCTCAGGAAACACCATATATTTT | CASSPRGGSGNTIYF | . | TRBJ1-3 | TRBV18 | TRBD1
TGTGCCAGCAGCGGACGGGGACACTTTCTCCCGAACTCTGGGGCCAACGTCCTGACTTTC | CASSGRGHFLPNSGANVLTF | . | TRBJ2-6 | TRBV9 | .
TGTGCCAGCAGTGATTCTCAGGCACCCCAGCATTTT | CASSDSQAPQHF | . | TRBJ1-5 | TRBV2 | .
TGTGCCAGCAGTTACCCGACAGGCGGTAATTCACCCCTCCACTTT | CASSYPTGGNSPLHF | . | TRBJ1-6 | TRBV6-6 | .
TGTGCCAGCTCAATGATAACCGGCGGCCCGGGGACCGGGGAGCTGTTTTTT | CASSMITGGPGTGELFF | . | TRBJ2-2 | TRBV4-2 | .
TGTGCCAGCAGCTTAGTACAGGTCCCAAATTCACCCCTCCACTTT | CASSLVQVPNSPLHF | . | TRBJ1-6 | TRBV7-9 | .
TGCGCCAGCAGCCAGGAAGGGGGTAACTATGGCTACACCTTC | CASSQEGGNYGYTF | . | TRBJ1-2 | TRBV4-3 | .
TGTGCCAGCAGCTTAGCGATAGGTAGCGGGACCCTCACAGATACGCAGTATTTT | CASSLAIGSGTLTDTQYF | . | TRBJ2-3 | TRBV7-9 | TRBD2
TGTGCCAGCAGTTACGGGGGGATGGGAAGTGGCTACACCTTC | CASSYGGMGSGYTF | few | TRBJ1-2 | TRBV6-5 | .